This T cell receptor beta chain came from a study of blood T cells in healthy people across ages. Broader study findings: Estimated diversity across one million T cells was deemed an underestimate.

Together with a sample-barcoded 5' primer, a J-beta primer mix was included in a second PCR lasting about 7 to 11 cycles. TCRdb re-called the 5' RACE reads through MiXCR, storing one row per CDR3 protein. This table has just under 750,000 distinct CDR3 sequences, over 20% appearing once. This clonotype was found a few times. What it binds is unknown. This CDR3 contains 13 residues. The ends were cut back, 8 bases at V and 2 bases at J, with 12 bases in the middle. Sequencing was done on a sample of blood. The clonotype originates from a man in his sixties or seventies in good health. J is TRBJ1-1 and V is TRBV12-3 or TRBV12-4, with unresolved D. CDR3 in amino acids: CASATQINTEAFF. The CDR3 region has the DNA TGTGCCAGCGCAACACAAATTAACACTGAAGCTTTCTTT.